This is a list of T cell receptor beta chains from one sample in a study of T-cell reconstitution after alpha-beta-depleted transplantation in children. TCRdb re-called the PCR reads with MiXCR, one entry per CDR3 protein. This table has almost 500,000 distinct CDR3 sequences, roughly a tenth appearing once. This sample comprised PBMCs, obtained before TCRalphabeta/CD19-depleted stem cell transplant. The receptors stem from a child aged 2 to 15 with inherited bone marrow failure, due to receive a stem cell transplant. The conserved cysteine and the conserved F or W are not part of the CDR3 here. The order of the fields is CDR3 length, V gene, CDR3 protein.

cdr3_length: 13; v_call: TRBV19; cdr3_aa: ASSTPGTANEKLF
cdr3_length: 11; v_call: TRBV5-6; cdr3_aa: ASSWGPSYEQY
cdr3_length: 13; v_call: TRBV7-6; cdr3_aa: ASSSPLVPWETQY
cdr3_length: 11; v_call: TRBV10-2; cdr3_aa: ATSPDPTGELF
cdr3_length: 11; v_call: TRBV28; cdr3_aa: ASTWGEIGEQY
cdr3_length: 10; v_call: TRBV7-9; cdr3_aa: ASSPDEETQY
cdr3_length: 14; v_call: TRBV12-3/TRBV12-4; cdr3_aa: ASSLKSQGLDNEQF
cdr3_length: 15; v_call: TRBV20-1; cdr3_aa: SARELGASGSSYEQY
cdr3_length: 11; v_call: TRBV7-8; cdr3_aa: ASSIQGAGELF
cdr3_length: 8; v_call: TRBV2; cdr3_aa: ASSETGYT
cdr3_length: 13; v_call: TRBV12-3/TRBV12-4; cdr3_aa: ASSPPVVGTYEQY
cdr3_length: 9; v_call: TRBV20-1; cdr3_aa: SARGQYEQY
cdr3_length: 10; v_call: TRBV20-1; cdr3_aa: SARGGGTEAF
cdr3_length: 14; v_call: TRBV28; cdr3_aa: ASSLPQGAFSYEQY
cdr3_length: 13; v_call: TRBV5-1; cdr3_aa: ASSLLREDTDTQY
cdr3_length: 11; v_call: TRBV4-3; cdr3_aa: ASSPRGYETQY
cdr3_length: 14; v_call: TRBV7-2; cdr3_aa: ASSLVAGASYNEQF
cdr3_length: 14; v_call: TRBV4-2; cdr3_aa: ASSQGQDKGGNTIY
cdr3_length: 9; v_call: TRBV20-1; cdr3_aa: SARKQETQY
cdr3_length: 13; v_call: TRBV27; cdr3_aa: ASSLLRGYDEKLF
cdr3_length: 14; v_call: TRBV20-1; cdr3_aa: SASNLRAEVYNEQF
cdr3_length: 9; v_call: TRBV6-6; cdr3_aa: ASSRRDEQF
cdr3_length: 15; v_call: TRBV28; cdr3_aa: ASSLASGRAGTYEQY
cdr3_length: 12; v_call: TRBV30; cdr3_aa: AWLRTANTGELF
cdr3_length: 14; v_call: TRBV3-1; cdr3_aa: ASSQVAGGPTDEQF
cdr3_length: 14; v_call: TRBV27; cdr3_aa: ASSFTGGLKNTEAF
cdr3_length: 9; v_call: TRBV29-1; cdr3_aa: SVTSEQGQY
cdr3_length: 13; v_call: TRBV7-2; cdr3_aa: ASSLGLAASYEQY
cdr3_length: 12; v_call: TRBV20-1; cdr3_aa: SARDQREASEQF
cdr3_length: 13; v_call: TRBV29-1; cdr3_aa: SVERGHASTDTQY
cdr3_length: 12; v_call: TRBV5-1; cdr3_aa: ASSLGLAKNIQY
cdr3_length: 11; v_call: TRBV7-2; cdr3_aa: ASSLAQGDTIY
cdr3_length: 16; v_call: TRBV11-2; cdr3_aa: ASSFLVGTRDREDGYT
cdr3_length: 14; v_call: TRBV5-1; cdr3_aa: ASSLVGDAGWRGYT
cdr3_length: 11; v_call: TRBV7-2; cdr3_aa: ASSFRGLQPQH
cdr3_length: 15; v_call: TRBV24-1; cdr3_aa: ATSDPQEFANTGELF
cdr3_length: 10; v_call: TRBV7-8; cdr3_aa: ASSLTGEGAF
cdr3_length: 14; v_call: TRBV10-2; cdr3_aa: ASSAGRAGAGDTQY
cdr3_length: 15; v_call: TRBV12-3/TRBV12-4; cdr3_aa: ASSSDPLARRSGTQY
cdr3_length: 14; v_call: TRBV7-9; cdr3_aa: ASSPRAGPANYGYT
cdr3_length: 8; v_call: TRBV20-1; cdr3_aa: SAKTDEQF
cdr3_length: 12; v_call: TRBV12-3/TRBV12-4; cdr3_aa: ASSLRRSSYEQY
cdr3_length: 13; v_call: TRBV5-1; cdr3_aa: ASSGDRGPVYGYT
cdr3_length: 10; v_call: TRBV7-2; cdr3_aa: ASSLALVEQY
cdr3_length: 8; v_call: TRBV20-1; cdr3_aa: SATVGYYT
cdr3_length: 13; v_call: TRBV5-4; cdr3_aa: ASSRYRVNTGELF
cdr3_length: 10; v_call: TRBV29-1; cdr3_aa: SAGLAEDTQY
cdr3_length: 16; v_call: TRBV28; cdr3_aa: ASRGIQGANRTNEKLF
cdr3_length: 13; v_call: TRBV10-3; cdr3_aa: AISDDRGVWEKLF
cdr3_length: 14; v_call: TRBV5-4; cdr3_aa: ASSSRDRVYQETQY
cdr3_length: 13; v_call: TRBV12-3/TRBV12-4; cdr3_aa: ASSLEQGAKNIQY
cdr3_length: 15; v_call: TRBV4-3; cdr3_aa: ASRRNAGTSGADTQY
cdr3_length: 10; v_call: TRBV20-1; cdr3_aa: SGVSRRDTQY
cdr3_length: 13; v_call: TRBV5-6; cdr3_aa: ASSLSLAGYNEQL